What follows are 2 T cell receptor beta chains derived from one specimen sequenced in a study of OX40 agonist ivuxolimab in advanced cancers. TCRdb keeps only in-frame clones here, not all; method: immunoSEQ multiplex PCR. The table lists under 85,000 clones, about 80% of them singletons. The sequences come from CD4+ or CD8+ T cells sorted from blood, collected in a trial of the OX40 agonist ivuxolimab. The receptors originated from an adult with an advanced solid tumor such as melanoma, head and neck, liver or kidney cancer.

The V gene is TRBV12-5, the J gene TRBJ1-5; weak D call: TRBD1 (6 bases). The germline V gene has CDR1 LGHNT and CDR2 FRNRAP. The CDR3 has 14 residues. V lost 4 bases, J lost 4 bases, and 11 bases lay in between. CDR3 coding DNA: TGTGCTAGTGGTTCCGGACAGTATAATCAGCCCCAGCATTTT. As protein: CASGSGQYNQPQHF.

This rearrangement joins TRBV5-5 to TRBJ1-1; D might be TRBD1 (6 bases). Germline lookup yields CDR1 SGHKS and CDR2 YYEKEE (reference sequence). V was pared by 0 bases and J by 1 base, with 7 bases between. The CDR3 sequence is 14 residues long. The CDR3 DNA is TGTGCCAGCAGCTTGGACAGGGCGAACACTGAAGCTTTCTTT. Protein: CASSLDRANTEAFF.